This T cell receptor beta chain was identified during a study of T cell responses to AZD1222 COVID-19 vaccine. General study results and limits: Seropositive AZD1222 recipients at baseline numbered only 5 or 6. The breadth and depth of Spike-specific TCRs increased once two AZD1222 doses had been given. Close to half of all spike-specific TCRs reportedly target regions of the variants that are unmutated.

About this clone: Its target is not known.

The CDR3 consists of 14 residues. Germline CDR1 is MDHEN and CDR2 is SYDVKM. With 1 base removed from V and 0 bases from J, the gap between germline ends came to 7 bases. Some clones are missing from TCRdb's copy, which holds only in-frame ones; the method was immunoSEQ multiplex PCR. The sample has around 80,000 clones, approximately 85% seen once. The J gene is TRBJ2-7, the V gene TRBV28, with unresolved D. The sequence derives from an adult who received the AZD1222 COVID-19 vaccine. The sequenced sample was peripheral blood, obtained 28 days after the second AZD1222 dose. CDR3 nucleotide sequence: TGTGCCAGCAGTTTATACAGAAGCTCCTACGAGCAGTACTTC. Translated: CASSLYRSSYEQYF. Full variable domain (missing parts from reference TRBV28 and TRBJ2-7): DVKVTQSSRYLVKRTGEKVFLECVQDMDHENMFWYRQDPGLGLRLIYFSYDVKMKEKGDIPEGYSVSREKKERFSLILESASTNQTSMYLCASSLYRSSYEQYFGPGTRLTVT.